Following are 21 T cell receptor beta chains from one sample sequenced in a study of blood T cell repertoires in COVID-19. The table came from immunoSEQ multiplex PCR; TCRdb's copy has only in-frame clones and leaves some out. Of about 120,000 clones listed, roughly three quarters are singletons. The sample was peripheral blood. These TCRs come from a woman aged 70 to 79 with acute or convalescent COVID-19.

At least ten counts were recorded for this clone. The sample holds other DNA sequences that translate to the same CDR3. The chain has TRBV18 and TRBJ1-5; 7 bases align to TRBD1. Germline V lookup: CDR1 KGHSH, CDR2 LQKENI. CDR3 size: 14 residues. Germline trimming cut 6 bases from V and 3 bases from J; bases unmatched to any gene: 5. The CDR3 reads CASSYTGDNQPQHF. The CDR3, as DNA: TGTGCCAGCTCTTATACAGGGGACAATCAGCCCCAGCATTTT.

The chain is built from TRBV3-1 (or the pseudogene TRBV3-2) and TRBJ1-5; TRBD1 agrees at 7 bases. Looked up from germline, CDR1 is LGHDT and CDR2 is YNNKEL (reference sequence). The CDR3 loop spans 17 amino acids. V trimming: 1 base; J trimming: 4 bases; junction bases outside the gene matches: 10. CDR3 bases: TGTGCCAGCAGCCAAGGGACAGGTAACTGGGGGAATCAGCCCCAGCATTTT. As protein: CASSQGTGNWGNQPQHF.

This clone was observed a few times. CDR3: CASSPTGQGEKLFF. The CDR3 DNA reads TGTGCCAGCAGCCCTACAGGGCAGGGTGAAAAACTGTTTTTT. The chain is built from TRBV9 and TRBJ1-4, with D perhaps matching TRBD1 (6 bases). The CDR3 sequence is 14 residues long. Germline lookup yields CDR1 SGDLS and CDR2 YYNGEE. The V gene lost 4 bases and the J gene lost 7 bases, with 14 bases spanning the gap.

The rearrangement joins TRBV6-2 or TRBV6-3 to TRBJ2-5, with D possibly TRBD1 on 5 matching bases. From germline, CDR1 is MNHEY and CDR2 SVGEGT. The ends were cut back, 2 bases at V and 5 bases at J, with 12 bases in the middle. This CDR3 has 14 residues. Here the CDR3 reads CASSYDKGFETQYF. The CDR3 nucleotides read TGTGCCAGCAGTTACGACAAGGGGTTCGAGACCCAGTACTTC.

The chain links TRBV5-1 to TRBJ1-6, with 7 bases that match TRBD1. With 2 bases clipped from V and 7 bases from J, the junction kept 3 bases outside the gene matches. Germline V gene sequence: CDR1 SGHRS, CDR2 YFSETQ. The CDR3 is 14 residues long. CDR3: CASSFYRGNSPLHF. The CDR3 nucleotides are TGCGCCAGCAGCTTCTACAGGGGAAATTCACCCCTCCACTTT.

This clone was detected only a few times. The chain links TRBV18 to TRBJ2-1; a possible D gene is TRBD2 (6 bases). The CDR3 runs to 13 residues. Trimming took 3 bases from V and 5 from J, leaving 8 bases between them. From germline, CDR1 is KGHSH and CDR2 LQKENI. As DNA, the CDR3 is TGTGCCAGCTCACCGGCGGGAAACAATGAGCAGTTCTTC. It yields the protein CASSPAGNNEQFF.

The chain links TRBV5-1 to TRBJ2-1; D is unresolved. From germline, CDR1 is SGHRS and CDR2 YFSETQ. The V gene lost 0 bases and the J gene lost 7 bases, with 5 bases spanning the gap. The CDR3 totals 12 residues. In DNA, the CDR3 is TGCGCCAGCAGCTTGGACTATAATGAGCAGTTCTTC. Its protein is CASSLDYNEQFF.

This clone was observed a handful of times. This chain links TRBV5-1 with TRBJ2-5; 8 bases line up with TRBD2. The V segment lost 0 bases and the J segment 2 bases; nucleotides outside the gene matches: 3. The length of the CDR3 is 15 residues. Germline V gene data show CDR1 as SGHRS and CDR2 as YFSETQ. The CDR3 nucleotides read TGCGCCAGCAGCTTGGCCCCGGGAGGGCAAGAGACCCAGTACTTC. It codes for CASSLAPGGQETQYF.

This clone occurred a few times. This chain uses TRBV2 with TRBJ2-5; 11 bases align to TRBD2. The CDR3 sequence is 15 residues long. The germline V gene encodes CDR1 SNHLY and CDR2 FYNNEI. Trimming cost V 7 bases and J 2 bases; bases outside gene matches: 6. CDR3 sequence reads: CASTLRTSGQETQYF. The CDR3 DNA reads TGTGCCAGCACCCTAAGGACTAGCGGGCAAGAGACCCAGTACTTC.

CDR3 in DNA: TGTGCCAGCAGTTCTACAGGGGCGAGAGGCTACACCTTC. It encodes CASSSTGARGYTF. V and J are TRBV11-2 and TRBJ1-2; 7 bases map to TRBD1. The CDR3 length is 13 residues. The germline V gene has CDR1 SGHAT and CDR2 FQNNGV. V was pared by 6 bases and J by 8 bases, with 9 bases of the junction left unmatched.

As DNA, the CDR3 is TGTGCCAGCAGCGTCACAGGGGGCGCTCTCGGCACTGAAGCTTTCTTT. This codes for CASSVTGGALGTEAFF. The genes are TRBV9 and TRBJ1-1; 9 nucleotides line up with TRBD1. The CDR3 consists of 16 residues. Germline CDR1 is SGDLS and CDR2 is YYNGEE. V gave up 2 bases and J gave up 4 bases; unmatched junction bases: 9.

The V and J genes are TRBV7-7 and TRBJ2-5, with TRBD2 identical over 8 bases. Germline V gene sequence: CDR1 SSHAT, CDR2 FNYEAQ (reference sequence). The length of the CDR3 is 15 residues. Trimming removed 5 bases from V and 4 bases from J; junction bases left unmatched: 9. As DNA, the CDR3 is TGTGCCAGCAGCGACTCCGGGACTAGTGGAGAGACCCAGTACTTC. Translated: CASSDSGTSGETQYF.

The chain combines TRBV11-3 with TRBJ2-2; the match to TRBD1 covers 8 bases. V lost 4 bases and J lost 3; bases outside the gene matches: 7. CDR3 length: 16 amino acids. CDR1 and CDR2 from the germline V gene are SGHNT and YENEEA. CDR3 in amino acids: CASSSPGGLDTGELFF. The CDR3 DNA follows: TGTGCCAGCAGCTCCCCAGGGGGCCTGGACACCGGGGAGCTGTTTTTT.

The rearrangement joins TRBV21-1 to TRBJ2-1; TRBD1, as called in the table, went unchecked against the DNA. TRBV21-1 is designated a pseudogene. This CDR3 has 16 amino acids. This chain's CDR3 is CASRKGVRGFYNEQFF. The CDR3 nucleotides are TGTGCCAGCAGAAAGGGGGTGAGGGGTTTTTACAATGAGCAGTTCTTC.

This chain connects TRBV29-1 to TRBJ1-1; 11 nucleotides match TRBD1. V gave up 3 bases and J gave up 1 base; unmatched junction bases: 10. This CDR3 has 17 amino acids. Germline loops: CDR1 SQVTM, CDR2 ANQGSEA. The CDR3 DNA is TGCAGCGTTGAGATATTCGGGACAGGGGGATCGAACACTGAAGCTTTCTTT. Protein: CSVEIFGTGGSNTEAFF.

This chain connects TRBV28 to TRBJ1-2; D unclear. The CDR3 length is 12 residues. Trimming shortened V by 5 bases and J by 3 bases, and 7 bases separated the two germline ends. CDR1 and CDR2 from the germline V gene are MDHEN and SYDVKM. The CDR3 DNA follows: TGTGCCAGCAGTAACCAGTACTATGGCTACACCTTC. It translates to CASSNQYYGYTF.

This clone was observed a few times. The chain combines TRBV28 with TRBJ1-1; D gene ambiguous. V lost 3 bases to trimming and J lost 1 base, with 15 bases between them. Germline CDR1 is MDHEN and CDR2 is SYDVKM. The CDR3 is made up of 16 amino acids. DNA of the CDR3: TGTGCCAGCAGTTTCCCTTGGTCGGAGGGGAACACTGAAGCTTTCTTT. Protein: CASSFPWSEGNTEAFF.

The CDR3 DNA reads TGTGCTAGTGGTCGGGGACAGGTGAACACCGGGGAGCTGTTTTTT. Translating it yields CASGRGQVNTGELFF. This chain connects TRBV12-5 to TRBJ2-2, with 8 bases identical to TRBD1. With V trimmed by 5 bases and J by 1 base, 3 bases remained unmatched. The germline CDR1 and CDR2 sequences are LGHNT and FRNRAP. The CDR3 runs 15 residues.

This clone occurred a few times. This rearrangement joins TRBV18 to TRBJ2-5; D ambiguous. The V end lost 2 bases, the J end lost 0 bases, and 10 bases lay between the germline ends. The CDR3 spans 15 residues. Per the germline V gene, CDR1 is KGHSH and CDR2 is LQKENI. This CDR3 is CASSPSEGHQETQYF. DNA of the CDR3: TGTGCCAGCTCACCAAGCGAAGGCCACCAAGAGACCCAGTACTTC.

This chain uses TRBV5-1 with TRBJ1-3; 8 nucleotides match TRBD1. The junction had 7 bases not matched to a gene; V was cut back by 2 bases and J by 3 bases. The CDR3 length is 16 residues. Germline V gene data show CDR1 as SGHRS and CDR2 as YFSETQ. CDR3 sequence (DNA): TGCGCCAGCAGCTTTCAACAGGGGGGACTTGGAAACACCATATATTTT. Translation gives CASSFQQGGLGNTIYF. The complete variable domain, with remaining parts taken from reference TRBV5-1 and TRBJ1-3, reads KAGVTQTPRYLIKTRGQQVTLSCSPISGHRSVSWYQQTPGQGLQFLFEYFSETQRNKGNFPGRFSGRQFSNSRSEMNVSTLELGDSALYLCASSFQQGGLGNTIYFGEGSWLTVV.

The chain joins TRBV6-5 to TRBJ2-7; 8 bases match TRBD2. Trimming took 7 bases from V and 2 from J; bases not matched to a gene: 7. CDR3 length: 14 residues. From germline, CDR1 is MNHEY and CDR2 SVGAGI. The CDR3 coding sequence is TGTGCCAGCAAGTTACTAGCGGCCACCTACGAGCAGTACTTC. It yields the protein CASKLLAATYEQYF.